This T cell receptor beta chain derives from a study of T cells in Graves' hyperthyroidism and ophthalmopathy. The J segment lost 8 bases and the V segment lost 4 bases, leaving 13 bases of the junction unmatched. Germline CDR1 SGHTA, CDR2 FQGNSA. The length of the CDR3 is 15 residues. The study, taken as a whole, reports: A model built on 13 V-J features separated ophthalmopathy from stable hyperthyroidism.

RNA transcripts served as the template for amplifying TCR beta CDR3 regions. First-round RT-PCR with HTBI primers amplified the TCR CDR3 region. TCRdb re-derived calls from the multiplex PCR reads in MiXCR, one entry per CDR3 protein. The repertoire has about 530,000 distinct CDR3 sequences, 17% of them found once; the top ten carry approximately 16%. This clonotype came up a few times. Its specificity is not known. The chain employs TRBV7-2 and TRBJ1-2, with 7 bases identical to TRBD1. The specimen was blood. The clonotype originates from a woman aged 18-29 years with Graves' ophthalmopathy. The CDR3: CASSSETGTVRGYTF. In DNA, the CDR3 is TGTGCCAGCAGCTCGGAGACAGGGACCGTTCGGGGCTACACCTTC.